This TCR beta chain derives from a study of T cells in Graves' hyperthyroidism and ophthalmopathy. Study results and limitations: With a median lead of about 6.9 months before onset, the model predicted ophthalmopathy.

Patients having uncontrolled infection, another autoimmune disease, pregnancy or lactation were not included. Diagnosing involved the use of clinical symptoms, serum thyroxine and TRAb, thyroid ultrasound and orbital computed tomography. RNA transcripts yielded amplified TCR beta CDR3 regions. During a first-round RT-PCR of the TCR CDR3, the HTBI primer set was used. TCRdb re-analysed the multiplex PCR reads in MiXCR, keeping a single row per CDR3 protein. There are about 660,000 distinct CDR3 sequences in the sample; nearly 45% occur only once, and less than 9% lies in the top ten. Of note for this clonotype: Its target is unknown.

The germline V gene has CDR1 SQVTM and CDR2 ANQGSEA. Between the trimmed V and J ends, which lost 4 bases and 0 bases, there was a span of 10 bases. CDR3 length equals 13 residues. V usage is TRBV29-1 and J usage is TRBJ2-7; weak D call: TRBD1 (7 bases). The source material was peripheral blood or thyroid tissue (not recorded which). The clonotype was recovered from an adult man with Graves' disease, either hyperthyroidism or ophthalmopathy (not recorded which). CDR3 sequence: CSVAGDSSYEQYF. CDR3 bases: TGCAGCGTTGCGGGGGACAGCTCCTACGAGCAGTACTTC.